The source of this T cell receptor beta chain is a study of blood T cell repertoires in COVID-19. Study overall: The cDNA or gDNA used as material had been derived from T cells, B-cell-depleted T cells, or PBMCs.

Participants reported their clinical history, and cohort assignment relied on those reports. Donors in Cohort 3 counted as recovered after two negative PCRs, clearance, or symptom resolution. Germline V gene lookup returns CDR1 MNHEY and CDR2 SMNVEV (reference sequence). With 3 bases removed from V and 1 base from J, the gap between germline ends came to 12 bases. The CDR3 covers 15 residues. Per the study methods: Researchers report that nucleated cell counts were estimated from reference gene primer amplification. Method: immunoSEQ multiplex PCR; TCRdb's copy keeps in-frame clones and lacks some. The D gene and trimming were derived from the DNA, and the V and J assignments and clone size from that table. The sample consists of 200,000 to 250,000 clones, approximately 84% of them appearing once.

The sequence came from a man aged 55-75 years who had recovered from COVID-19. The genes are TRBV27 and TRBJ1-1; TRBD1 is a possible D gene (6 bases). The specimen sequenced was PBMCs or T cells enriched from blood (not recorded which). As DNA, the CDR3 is TGTGCCAGCAGTTTGAGGGGGAATGGGAACACTGAAGCTTTCTTT. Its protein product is CASSLRGNGNTEAFF.